This T cell receptor (beta chain) is drawn from a study of OX40 agonist ivuxolimab in advanced cancers. Clones were sequenced by immunoSEQ multiplex PCR, and TCRdb holds only the in-frame ones, with some missing. The table includes tens of thousands of clones, around 83% detected once. V lost 9 bases and J lost 2, with 12 bases in between. Germline V CDR1 and CDR2: SGHDT, YYEEEE. This CDR3 is 14 amino acids long. J is TRBJ1-6 and V is TRBV5-6; D is unclear. The sequenced sample was CD4+ or CD8+ T cells sorted from blood, obtained in a trial of the OX40 agonist ivuxolimab. This clonotype originated in an adult with an advanced solid tumor such as melanoma, head and neck, liver or kidney cancer. In DNA form, the CDR3 reads TGTGCCACCAGAAGATACGCCTATAATTCACCCCTCCACTTT. Its translation: CATRRYAYNSPLHF. The full variable domain, in which reference TRBV5-6 and TRBJ1-6 provide the parts outside the CDR3, is DAGVTQSPTHLIKTRGQQVTLRCSPKSGHDTVSWYQQALGQGPQFIFQYYEEEERQRGNFPDRFSGHQFPNYSSELNVNALLLGDSALYLCATRRYAYNSPLHFGNGTRLTVT.